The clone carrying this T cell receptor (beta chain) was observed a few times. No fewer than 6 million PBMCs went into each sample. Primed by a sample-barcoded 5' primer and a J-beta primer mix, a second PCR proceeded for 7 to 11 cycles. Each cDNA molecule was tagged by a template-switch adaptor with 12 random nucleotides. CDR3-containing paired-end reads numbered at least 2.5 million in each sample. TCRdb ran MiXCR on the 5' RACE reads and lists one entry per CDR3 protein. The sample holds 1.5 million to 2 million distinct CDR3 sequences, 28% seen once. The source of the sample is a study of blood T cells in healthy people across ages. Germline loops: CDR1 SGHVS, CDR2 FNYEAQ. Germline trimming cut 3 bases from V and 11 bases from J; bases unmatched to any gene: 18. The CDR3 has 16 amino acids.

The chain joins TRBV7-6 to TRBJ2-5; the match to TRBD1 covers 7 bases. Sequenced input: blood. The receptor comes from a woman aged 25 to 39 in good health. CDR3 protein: CASSFLVTGASDGQYF. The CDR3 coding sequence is TGTGCCAGCAGCTTTTTGGTCACAGGGGCCAGCGATGGGCAGTACTTC.